Shown below are 27 T cell receptor beta chains from a single sample sequenced in a study of T-cell reconstitution after alpha-beta-depleted transplantation in children. The TCRbeta library was prepared with unique molecular identifiers. TCRdb re-derived calls from the PCR reads in MiXCR, one entry per CDR3 protein. The sample has roughly 670,000 distinct CDR3 sequences; 13% are singletons. Here the sequenced sample was PBMCs, taken before TCRalphabeta/CD19-depleted stem cell transplant. The receptor set was obtained from a girl under 10 years old with congenital amegakaryocytic thrombocytopenia, due to receive a stem cell transplant.

This clonotype showed up just a few times. CDR3 bases: TGTGCCAGCAGCCTTGACGGGACCTACGAGCAGTACTTC. Protein sequence: CASSLDGTYEQYF. V usage is TRBV5-5 and J usage is TRBJ2-7; D might be TRBD2 (5 bases). CDR1 and CDR2 from the germline V gene are SGHKS and YYEKEE (reference sequence). This CDR3 has 13 residues. With 4 bases removed from V and 2 bases from J, the gap between germline ends came to 10 bases.

This rearrangement joins TRBV5-1 to TRBJ2-5, with 7 bases matching TRBD2. This CDR3 contains 15 residues. The V gene end was trimmed by 0 bases and the J gene end by 2 bases; junction bases not matched to a gene: 4. CDR1 and CDR2 from the germline V gene are SGHRS and YFSETQ. The CDR3 is CASSLGSGHQETQYF. The DNA of the CDR3 is TGCGCCAGCAGCTTGGGTAGCGGGCATCAAGAGACCCAGTACTTC.

This clonotype has more than one count but fewer than ten. The chain links TRBV3-1 to TRBJ2-1; D ambiguous. CDR1 is LGHDT, CDR2 YNNKEL, per germline (reference sequence). This CDR3 comprises 13 residues. The V end lost 2 bases, the J end lost 13 bases, and 15 bases lay between the germline ends. The DNA for the CDR3 is TGTGCCAGCAGCCAAAGCCTCCCTCAAATTCAGTTCTTC. Protein: CASSQSLPQIQFF.

This clonotype came up many times. This chain connects TRBV20-1 to TRBJ2-1, with a possible D match to TRBD2 (6 bases). From germline, CDR1 is DFQATT and CDR2 SNEGSKA (reference sequence). V shed 7 bases and J shed 4 bases, with 14 bases lying between them. The CDR3 has 13 residues. DNA of the CDR3: TGCAGTGTTTTACTAGCTCCATACAATGAGCAGTTCTTC. Translated: CSVLLAPYNEQFF.

There are many counts of this clonotype. V usage is TRBV4-1 and J usage is TRBJ2-1; TRBD2 is a possible D gene (5 bases). This CDR3 is built from 14 residues. The germline gives CDR1 MGHRA, CDR2 YSYEKL. V was clipped by 7 bases and J by 14 bases, with 24 bases between them. The CDR3 nucleotides are TGCGCCAGCAATCAAGGAGCGCTGGGAGAGATGGAGTTCTTC. Its protein is CASNQGALGEMEFF.

In this sample, this clonotype turned up many times. The J gene is TRBJ2-3, the V gene TRBV25-1; D uncertain. The ends were cut back, 3 bases at V and 2 bases at J, with 9 bases in the middle. CDR3 size: 14 residues. Germline V gene lookup returns CDR1 MGHDK and CDR2 SYGVNS. As DNA, the CDR3 is TGTGCCAGCAGTGAGGCCACTATCACAGATACGCAGTATTTT. This encodes CASSEATITDTQYF. The full variable domain, in which reference TRBV25-1 and TRBJ2-3 provide the parts outside the CDR3, is EADIYQTPRYLVIGTGKKITLECSQTMGHDKMYWYQQDPGMELHLIHYSYGVNSTEKGDLSSESTVSRIRTEHFPLTLESARPSHTSQYLCASSEATITDTQYFGPGTRLTVL.

The genes are TRBV12-3 or TRBV12-4 and TRBJ1-2; a weak D match, TRBD1 (5 bases). The CDR3 length is 13 residues. Trimming stripped 7 bases from V and 4 bases from J, with 13 bases between. Here the CDR3 DNA reads TGTGCCAGCACCCGGGGACTGAGCTATGGCTACACCTTC. It yields the protein CASTRGLSYGYTF.

This clonotype was found a few times. The chain recombines TRBV4-1 with TRBJ2-7; tentatively, D is TRBD2 (6 bases). Germline CDR1 and CDR2: MGHRA and YSYEKL. The V end lost 8 bases, the J end lost 2 bases, and 19 bases lay between the germline ends. The CDR3 spans 15 residues. DNA of the CDR3: TGCGCCAGCGGACCGGGACTCGTGGGCCCCTACGAGCAGTACTTC. This codes for CASGPGLVGPYEQYF.

The V and J genes are TRBV7-2 and TRBJ2-7; 9 nucleotides line up with TRBD2. V lost 1 base to trimming and J lost 5 bases; unmatched junction nucleotides: 6. Looked up from germline, CDR1 is SGHTA and CDR2 is FQGNSA. The CDR3 sequence is 15 residues long. Here the CDR3 reads CASSLGGRELDEQYF. As DNA, the CDR3 is TGTGCCAGCAGCTTAGGCGGGAGGGAGTTGGACGAGCAGTACTTC.

Comments on this clonotype: This may arise from a read error, as a much more abundant clone is one base away. The chain recombines TRBV7-2 with TRBJ2-2; 9 nucleotides match TRBD2. The CDR3 loop spans 15 amino acids. Losses at the gene ends were 5 bases for V and 5 bases for J; bases not matched to a gene: 6. Germline V gives CDR1 SGHTA, CDR2 FQGNSA. CDR3 in DNA: TGTGCCAGCAGCCCCCATACTAGCGGGACCGGGGAGCTGTTTTTT. This translates into CASSPHTSGTGELFF.

This clonotype appeared a few times. V is TRBV6-6 and J is TRBJ1-2; TRBD1 matches at 8 bases. Germline trimming cut 10 bases from V and 5 bases from J; bases unmatched to any gene: 3. CDR1 and CDR2 from the germline V gene are MNHNY and SVGAGI (reference sequence). The CDR3 sequence is 11 residues long. The CDR3 DNA reads TGTGCCAACAGACAGGGGTATGGCTACACCTTC. Amino acids: CANRQGYGYTF.

This clonotype was counted at least ten times. The chain couples TRBV7-9 to TRBJ2-5, with D tentatively TRBD1 (6 bases). V dropped 2 bases and J dropped 4 bases, with 8 bases sitting between them. Looked up from germline, CDR1 is SEHNR and CDR2 is FQNEAQ (reference sequence). This CDR3 is built from 13 residues. The CDR3 DNA reads TGTGCCAGCAGCTTATTACAGGGAGAGACCCAGTACTTC. It codes for CASSLLQGETQYF.

This clonotype was counted at least ten times. The gene calls are TRBV5-1 and TRBJ2-3; D possibly matches TRBD1 or TRBD2 (5 bases each). The germline V gene has CDR1 SGHRS and CDR2 YFSETQ. V dropped 0 bases and J dropped 3 bases, with 14 bases sitting between them. This CDR3 is 16 amino acids long. The CDR3 bases are TGCGCCAGCAGCTTGGACGGGGCAGGGAGTACAGATACGCAGTATTTT. Translated, it gives CASSLDGAGSTDTQYF.

The chain recombines TRBV11-2 with TRBJ2-1; D possibly corresponds to TRBD1 (6 bases). Germline lookup yields CDR1 SGHAT and CDR2 FQNNGV. The CDR3 length is 14 residues. V was cut by 3 bases and J by 8 bases, with 14 bases left in between. For the CDR3, the DNA is TGTGCCAGCAGCTTGCAGGGGACCACCTATGAGCAGTTCTTC. Translating gives CASSLQGTTYEQFF.

The CDR3 spells CASSQIAIAGTYEQYF. As DNA, the CDR3 is TGCGCCAGCAGCCAAATCGCAATAGCTGGTACCTACGAGCAGTACTTC. The V gene is TRBV4-1, the J gene TRBJ2-7; D ambiguous. Trimming stripped 2 bases from V and 2 bases from J, with 16 bases between. Germline assignment: CDR1 MGHRA and CDR2 YSYEKL. The CDR3 consists of 16 residues.

This clonotype was recorded a few times. This CDR3 reads CASWGRKGHYYNEQFF. Here the CDR3 DNA reads TGTGCCTCCTGGGGGCGGAAGGGACACTACTACAATGAGCAGTTCTTC. The chain uses TRBV10-3 and TRBJ2-1; the D gene is possibly TRBD1 (6 bases). From germline, CDR1 is ENHRY and CDR2 SYGVKD. The V end lost 11 bases, the J end lost 3 bases, and 23 bases lay between the germline ends. This CDR3 is built from 16 residues.

The genes are TRBV6-1 and TRBJ2-1; 9 bases line up with TRBD2. The CDR3 is 14 amino acids. Germline values: CDR1 MNHNS, CDR2 SASEGT. Trimming cost V 6 bases and J 6 bases; bases outside gene matches: 6. CDR3 nucleotide sequence: TGTGCCAGCAGCCTACGAGCGGGAGGCAATGAGCAGTTCTTC. As protein: CASSLRAGGNEQFF.

This clonotype was seen ten or more times. V usage is TRBV20-1 and J usage is TRBJ2-7; 11 positions agree with TRBD2. CDR3 size: 14 residues. V dropped 5 bases and J dropped 2; count of bases not matched to a gene: 5. Germline CDR1 DFQATT, CDR2 SNEGSKA (reference sequence). The CDR3 coding sequence is TGCAGTGCTTGGCTAGCGGGAGGACCCTACGAGCAGTACTTC. Amino acid sequence: CSAWLAGGPYEQYF.

The chain is built from TRBV7-9 and TRBJ1-1; 8 bases match TRBD1. The CDR3 spans 17 residues. V trimming: 5 bases; J trimming: 6 bases; junction bases outside the gene matches: 17. Germline loops: CDR1 SEHNR, CDR2 FQNEAQ (reference sequence). CDR3 DNA sequence: TGTGCCAGCAGCCCCCGCTCCCCTGGACAGGGCGGCGCTGAAGCTTTCTTT. Translating it yields CASSPRSPGQGGAEAFF.

The chain carries TRBV7-9 and TRBJ2-5; D perhaps matches TRBD1 (6 bases). CDR1 is SEHNR, CDR2 FQNEAQ, per germline (reference sequence). Trimming removed 0 bases from V and 5 bases from J, with 13 bases in between. This CDR3 has 15 residues. Here the CDR3 DNA reads TGTGCCAGCAGCTTAGCAATAGGACAGTTGGAGACCCAGTACTTC. This encodes CASSLAIGQLETQYF.

This clonotype appeared a few times. The gene calls are TRBV5-1 and TRBJ2-1; 8 nucleotides agree with TRBD2. CDR1 is SGHRS and CDR2 is YFSETQ in the germline V gene. Trimming took 0 bases from V and 6 from J; bases not matched to a gene: 17. CDR3 length: 19 amino acids. The CDR3 reads CASSLEGAGRAQGSNEQFF. The CDR3 bases are TGCGCCAGCAGCTTGGAAGGCGCCGGGAGGGCCCAAGGAAGCAATGAGCAGTTCTTC.

V is TRBV29-1 and J is TRBJ2-3; 8 nucleotides match TRBD2. Trimming at V came to 7 bases and at J to 0 bases, leaving 3 bases not matched to a gene. Per the germline V gene, CDR1 is SQVTM and CDR2 is ANQGSEA. The CDR3 is made up of 13 amino acids. The CDR3 reads CSGRLASTDTQYF. The CDR3 region has the DNA TGCAGCGGTAGACTAGCGAGCACAGATACGCAGTATTTT.

This clonotype was recorded many times. The genes are TRBV5-1 and TRBJ2-3; 8 bases are a match to TRBD2. Looked up from germline, CDR1 is SGHRS and CDR2 is YFSETQ. The CDR3 extends over 14 amino acids. With V trimmed by 2 bases and J by 5 bases, 4 bases remained unmatched. The CDR3 nucleotides are TGCGCCAGCAGCTTCCCGGGAGGGAAAGATACGCAGTATTTT. The encoded protein is CASSFPGGKDTQYF. Supplemented by reference TRBV5-1 and TRBJ2-3, the full variable domain reads KAGVTQTPRYLIKTRGQQVTLSCSPISGHRSVSWYQQTPGQGLQFLFEYFSETQRNKGNFPGRFSGRQFSNSRSEMNVSTLELGDSALYLCASSFPGGKDTQYFGPGTRLTVL.

Ten or more counts support this clonotype. The rearrangement uses TRBV6-1 and TRBJ2-1; TRBD1 agrees at 8 bases. The CDR3 contains 14 residues. Unmatched junction bases numbered 9, after V lost 10 bases and J lost 4 bases. Germline values: CDR1 MNHNS, CDR2 SASEGT. CDR3 sequence reads: CATLGQGTYNEQFF. DNA of the CDR3: TGTGCCACCCTTGGACAGGGAACATACAATGAGCAGTTCTTC.

The J gene is TRBJ1-3, the V gene TRBV7-9, with D unresolved. V lost 5 bases, J lost 11 bases, and 7 bases lay in between. CDR1 is SEHNR and CDR2 is FQNEAQ in the germline V gene (reference sequence). The CDR3 totals 10 residues. The CDR3 nucleotides read TGTGCCAGCAGCCCGGTCTCCATATATTTT. Encoded protein: CASSPVSIYF.

The rearrangement joins TRBV5-4 to TRBJ2-5; 7 bases align to TRBD1. Trimming cost V 0 bases and J 2 bases; bases outside gene matches: 7. Per the germline V gene, CDR1 is SGHNT and CDR2 is YYREEE (reference sequence). This CDR3 comprises 16 residues. The CDR3 protein is CASSLEFRGQQETQYF. The CDR3 DNA is TGTGCCAGCAGCTTGGAGTTTAGGGGGCAACAAGAGACCCAGTACTTC.

This clonotype was seen a few times. This sequence joins TRBV10-3 and TRBJ2-5, with TRBD2 identical over 12 bases. Per the germline V gene, CDR1 is ENHRY and CDR2 is SYGVKD. With 6 bases clipped from V and 6 bases from J, the junction kept 20 bases outside the gene matches. The CDR3 extends over 19 amino acids. As DNA, the CDR3 is TGTGCCATCAGGCCTAGCGGGAGGGTACTAGCGGGAGCTGCGCAGACCCAGTACTTC. This codes for CAIRPSGRVLAGAAQTQYF.